The source of this TCR beta chain is a study of beta chain features in type 1 diabetes. Study findings and constraints: More deletions and fewer insertions at VDJ junctions were seen in type 1 diabetes patients.

The isolated RNA, all of it, was reverse transcribed, so expressed TCRB transcripts were what got sequenced. Sequencing used immunoSEQ multiplex PCR; TCRdb keeps in-frame clones, though not all of them. The sample comprises about half a million clones, roughly 10% of which are singletons, and more than 0.045% rests with the top ten. This clone was counted a few times. Antigen specificity is unknown. The source is a woman aged 18-35 years in good health. The specimen was naive CD4+ T cells from blood.

Written as DNA, the CDR3 is TGTGCCAGCAGCTACAGGGGTTTCAATTCACCCCTCCACTTT. Translation: CASSYRGFNSPLHF. This rearrangement joins TRBV9 to TRBJ1-6; 7 bases line up with TRBD1. Trimming cost V 4 bases and J 7 bases; bases outside gene matches: 5. CDR1 is SGDLS and CDR2 is YYNGEE in the germline V gene. CDR3 length: 14 amino acids.